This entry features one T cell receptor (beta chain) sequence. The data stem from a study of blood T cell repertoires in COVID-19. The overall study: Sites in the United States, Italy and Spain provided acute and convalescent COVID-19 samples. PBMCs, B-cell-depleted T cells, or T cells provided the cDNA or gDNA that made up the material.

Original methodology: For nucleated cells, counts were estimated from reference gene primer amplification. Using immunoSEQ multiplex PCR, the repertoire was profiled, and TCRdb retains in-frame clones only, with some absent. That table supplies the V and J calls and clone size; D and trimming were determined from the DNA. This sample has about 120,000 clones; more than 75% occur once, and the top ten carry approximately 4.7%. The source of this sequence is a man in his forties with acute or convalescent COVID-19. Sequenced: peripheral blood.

The CDR3 spells CARPGEGANIGEKLFF. DNA of the CDR3: TGTGCCAGACCCGGAGAGGGGGCGAACATTGGTGAAAAACTGTTTTTT. This chain connects TRBV24-1 to TRBJ1-4, with 7 bases matching TRBD1. V trimming: 11 bases; J trimming: 7 bases; junction bases outside the gene matches: 18. This CDR3 is 16 amino acids long. From germline, CDR1 is KGHDR and CDR2 SFDVKD.